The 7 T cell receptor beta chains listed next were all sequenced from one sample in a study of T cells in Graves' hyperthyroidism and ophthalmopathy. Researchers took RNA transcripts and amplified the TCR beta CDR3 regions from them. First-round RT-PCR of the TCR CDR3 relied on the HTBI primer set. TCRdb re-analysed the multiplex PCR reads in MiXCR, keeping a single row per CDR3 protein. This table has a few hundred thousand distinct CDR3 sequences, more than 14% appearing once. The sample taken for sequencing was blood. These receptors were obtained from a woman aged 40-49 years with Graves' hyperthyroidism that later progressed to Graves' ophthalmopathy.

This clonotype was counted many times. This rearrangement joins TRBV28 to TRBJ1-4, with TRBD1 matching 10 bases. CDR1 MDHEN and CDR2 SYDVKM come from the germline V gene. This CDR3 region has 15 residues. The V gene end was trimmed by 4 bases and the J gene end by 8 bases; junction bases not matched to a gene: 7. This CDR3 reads CASSSPGTGDEKLFF. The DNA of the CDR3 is TGTGCCAGCAGTTCCCCCGGGACAGGGGACGAAAAACTGTTTTTT.

The chain's CDR3 is CASRMSGRQPQHF. DNA of the CDR3: TGTGCCAGTAGAATGTCCGGGCGTCAGCCCCAGCATTTT. This chain uses TRBV19 with TRBJ1-5; no firm D call. The germline CDR1 and CDR2 sequences are LNHDA and SQIVND (reference sequence). The CDR3 is 13 amino acids. Trimming cost V 6 bases and J 6 bases, with 12 bases left between them.

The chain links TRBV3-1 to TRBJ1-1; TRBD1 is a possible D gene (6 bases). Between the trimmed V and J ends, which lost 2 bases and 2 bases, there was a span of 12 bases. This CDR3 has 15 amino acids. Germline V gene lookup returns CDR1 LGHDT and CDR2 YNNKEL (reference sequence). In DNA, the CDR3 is TGTGCCAGCAGCCAACAGGGGAAGTTAAACACTGAAGCTTTCTTT. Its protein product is CASSQQGKLNTEAFF. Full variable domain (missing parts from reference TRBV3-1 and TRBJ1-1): DTAVSQTPKYLVTQMGNDKSIKCEQNLGHDTMYWYKQDSKKFLKIMFSYNNKELIINETVPNRFSPKSPDKAHLNLHINSLELGDSAVYFCASSQQGKLNTEAFFGQGTRLTVV.

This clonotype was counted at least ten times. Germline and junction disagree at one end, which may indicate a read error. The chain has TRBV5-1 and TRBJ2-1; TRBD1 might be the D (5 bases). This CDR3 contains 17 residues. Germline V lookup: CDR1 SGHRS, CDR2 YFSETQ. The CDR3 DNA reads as TGCGCCAGCAGTTTGGGTGGGGCGGATGAATCCTACAATGAGCAGTTCTTC. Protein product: CASSLGGADESYNEQFF.

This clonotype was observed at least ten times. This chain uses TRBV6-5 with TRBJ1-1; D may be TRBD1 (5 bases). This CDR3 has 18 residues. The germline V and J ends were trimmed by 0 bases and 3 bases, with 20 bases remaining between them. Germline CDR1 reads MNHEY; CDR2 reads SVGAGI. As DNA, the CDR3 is TGTGCCAGCAGTTACTCGATCTCAGGGCCCGGGCCGCACACTGAAGCTTTCTTT. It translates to CASSYSISGPGPHTEAFF.

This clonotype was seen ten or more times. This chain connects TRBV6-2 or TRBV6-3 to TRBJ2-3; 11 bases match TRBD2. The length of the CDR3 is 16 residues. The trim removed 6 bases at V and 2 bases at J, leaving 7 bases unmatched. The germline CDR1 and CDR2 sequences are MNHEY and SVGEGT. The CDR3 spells CASSQGLAGFTDTQYF. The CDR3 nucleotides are TGTGCCAGCAGCCAAGGACTAGCGGGCTTCACAGATACGCAGTATTTT.

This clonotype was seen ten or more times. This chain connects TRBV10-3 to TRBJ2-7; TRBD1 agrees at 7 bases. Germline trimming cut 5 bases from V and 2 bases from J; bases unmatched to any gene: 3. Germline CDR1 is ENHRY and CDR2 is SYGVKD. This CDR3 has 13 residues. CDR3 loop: CAISFDRAYEQYF. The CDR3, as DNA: TGTGCCATCAGTTTTGACAGGGCCTACGAGCAGTACTTC.